This is a list of T cell receptor beta chains from one sample in a study of shared clonotypes between healthy human individuals. The method was immunoSEQ multiplex PCR; TCRdb's version includes in-frame clones alone and lacks a portion of them. Among millions of clones, 90% to 95% were seen once, and the ten largest hold around 0.15%. Sequences were obtained from naive CD4+ T cells sorted from blood. These TCRs come from a man between 18 and 29 years old in good health. Both conserved end residues are part of each CDR3. A D gene is named only where the DNA matches it firmly. Only some rows state a clone size, as once, few, many or a class for expanded clones.

d_call	v_call	j_call	clone_size	cdr3_aa	cdr3_nt
TRBD1	TRBV11-2	TRBJ2-5	.	CASSQDRGRGETQYF	TGTGCCAGCAGCCAGGACAGGGGGCGCGGGGAGACCCAGTACTTC
.	TRBV5-1	TRBJ2-7	.	CASSRESSYEQYF	TGCGCCAGCAGCCGGGAGAGCTCCTACGAGCAGTACTTC
TRBD2	TRBV7-2	TRBJ2-3	.	CASSPRGGRSDTQYF	TGTGCCAGCAGCCCCCGGGGGGGCCGGTCAGATACGCAGTATTTT
.	TRBV10-3	TRBJ2-7	.	CASTDSFSYEQYF	TGTGCCTCCACGGACAGTTTCTCCTACGAGCAGTACTTC
TRBD1	TRBV27	TRBJ1-1	once	CASSPGQGIPGEAFF	TGTGCCAGCAGTCCGGGACAGGGGATCCCCGGTGAAGCTTTCTTT
.	TRBV11-2	TRBJ1-2	.	CASSLERVSGYTF	TGTGCCAGCAGCTTAGAAAGGGTGTCTGGCTACACCTTC
TRBD1	TRBV11-3	TRBJ2-5	.	CASSQGTGGETQYF	TGTGCCAGCAGCCAAGGGACAGGGGGGGAGACCCAGTACTTC
TRBD2	TRBV7-8	TRBJ2-3	.	CASSSGRLAGGPDTQYF	TGTGCCAGCAGCTCCGGAAGACTAGCGGGAGGGCCAGATACGCAGTATTTT
TRBD1	TRBV4-1	TRBJ1-3	.	CASSSGTGGSSGNTIYF	TGCGCCAGCAGTTCCGGGACAGGGGGGTCGTCTGGAAACACCATATATTTT
.	TRBV10-3	TRBJ2-1	.	CAISPGLASRDEQFF	TGTGCCATCAGCCCGGGACTCGCGTCGAGGGATGAGCAGTTCTTC
.	TRBV25-1	TRBJ2-7	once	CASSEGTYDEQYF	TGTGCCAGCAGTGAAGGTACCTACGACGAGCAGTACTTC
TRBD1	TRBV29-1	TRBJ2-3	.	CSVDTPGTGGTDTQYF	TGCAGCGTTGACACCCCCGGGACAGGGGGCACAGATACGCAGTATTTT
.	TRBV5-4	TRBJ2-3	.	CASSSGDTQYF	TGTGCCAGCAGCTCCGGGGATACGCAGTATTTT
.	TRBV2	TRBJ1-2	.	CASTMGGNGYTF	TGTGCCAGCACCATGGGGGGTAATGGCTACACCTTC
TRBD1	TRBV10-3	TRBJ1-1	.	CAISQTGMNTEAFF	TGTGCCATCTCACAGACAGGGATGAACACTGAAGCTTTCTTT
TRBD1	TRBV5-6	TRBJ2-5	.	CASSFLFRGQIVETQYF	TGTGCCAGCAGCTTCCTCTTCAGGGGGCAAATCGTGGAGACCCAGTACTTC
.	TRBV27	TRBJ1-2	.	CASSFSSGQAYGYTF	TGTGCCAGCAGTTTTTCTTCAGGGCAAGCCTATGGCTACACCTTC
.	TRBV2	TRBJ1-2	.	CASSDPGLGGYTF	TGTGCCAGCAGTGATCCGGGACTTGGTGGCTACACCTTC